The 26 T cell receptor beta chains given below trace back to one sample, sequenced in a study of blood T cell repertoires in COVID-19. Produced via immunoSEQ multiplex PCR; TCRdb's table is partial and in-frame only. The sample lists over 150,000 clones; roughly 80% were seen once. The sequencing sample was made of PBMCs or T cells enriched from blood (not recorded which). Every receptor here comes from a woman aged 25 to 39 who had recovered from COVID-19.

CDR3 DNA sequence: TGCGCCAGCAGACTAGTTGGGGAGACCCAGTACTTC. Amino acids: CASRLVGETQYF. The chain uses TRBV5-1 and TRBJ2-5; a possible D gene is TRBD2 (5 bases). Deletions cut 5 bases from V and 5 bases from J, with 10 bases between. Germline V gene lookup returns CDR1 SGHRS and CDR2 YFSETQ. The CDR3 has 12 residues.

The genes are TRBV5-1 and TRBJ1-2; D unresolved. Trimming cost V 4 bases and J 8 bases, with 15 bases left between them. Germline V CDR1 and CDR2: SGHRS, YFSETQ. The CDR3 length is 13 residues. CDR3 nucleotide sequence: TGCGCCAGCAGCCCAGACAATAATCGAGGCTACACCTTC. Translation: CASSPDNNRGYTF.

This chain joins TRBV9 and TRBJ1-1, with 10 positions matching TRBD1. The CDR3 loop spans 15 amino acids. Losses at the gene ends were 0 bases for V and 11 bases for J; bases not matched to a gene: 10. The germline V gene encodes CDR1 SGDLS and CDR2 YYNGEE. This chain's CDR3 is CASSVGRQGAGAAFF. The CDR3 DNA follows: TGTGCCAGCAGCGTAGGAAGACAGGGGGCAGGGGCGGCTTTCTTT.

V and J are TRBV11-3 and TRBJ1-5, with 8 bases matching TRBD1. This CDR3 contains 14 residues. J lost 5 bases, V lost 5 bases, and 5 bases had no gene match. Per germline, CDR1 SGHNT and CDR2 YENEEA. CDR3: CASSPGQDYQPQHF. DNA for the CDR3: TGTGCCAGCAGCCCGGGACAGGACTATCAGCCCCAGCATTTT.

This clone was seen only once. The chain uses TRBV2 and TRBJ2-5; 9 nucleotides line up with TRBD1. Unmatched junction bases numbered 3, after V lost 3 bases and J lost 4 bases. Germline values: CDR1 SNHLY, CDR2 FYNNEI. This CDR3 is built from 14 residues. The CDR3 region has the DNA TGTGCCAGCAGTGATCGGACAGGGGCAGAGACCCAGTACTTC. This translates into CASSDRTGAETQYF.

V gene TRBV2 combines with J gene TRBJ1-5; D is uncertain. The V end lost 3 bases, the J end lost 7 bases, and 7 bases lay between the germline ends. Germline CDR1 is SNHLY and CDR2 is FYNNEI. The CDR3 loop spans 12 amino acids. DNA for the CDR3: TGTGCCAGCAGTGATCACTCGCAGCCCCAGCATTTT. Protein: CASSDHSQPQHF.

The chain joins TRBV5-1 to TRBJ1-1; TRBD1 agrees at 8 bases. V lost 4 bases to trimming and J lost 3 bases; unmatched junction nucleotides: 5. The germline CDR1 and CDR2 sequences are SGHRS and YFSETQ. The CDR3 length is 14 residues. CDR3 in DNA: TGCGCCAGCAGCATACAGGGGGAGGACACTGAAGCTTTCTTT. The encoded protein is CASSIQGEDTEAFF.

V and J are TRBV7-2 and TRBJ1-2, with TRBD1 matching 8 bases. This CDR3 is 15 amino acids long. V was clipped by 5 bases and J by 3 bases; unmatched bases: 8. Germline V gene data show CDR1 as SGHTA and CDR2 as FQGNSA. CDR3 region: CASSPRTGWDYGYTF. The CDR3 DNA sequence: TGTGCCAGCAGCCCCCGGACAGGGTGGGACTATGGCTACACCTTC.

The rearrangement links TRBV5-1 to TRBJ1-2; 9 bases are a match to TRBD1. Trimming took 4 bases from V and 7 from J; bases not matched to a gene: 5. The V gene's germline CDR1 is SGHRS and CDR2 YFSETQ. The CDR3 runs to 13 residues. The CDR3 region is CASSGQGRRGYTF. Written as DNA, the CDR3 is TGCGCCAGCAGCGGACAGGGGAGACGTGGCTACACCTTC. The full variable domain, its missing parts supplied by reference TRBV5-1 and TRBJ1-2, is KAGVTQTPRYLIKTRGQQVTLSCSPISGHRSVSWYQQTPGQGLQFLFEYFSETQRNKGNFPGRFSGRQFSNSRSEMNVSTLELGDSALYLCASSGQGRRGYTFGSGTRLTVV.

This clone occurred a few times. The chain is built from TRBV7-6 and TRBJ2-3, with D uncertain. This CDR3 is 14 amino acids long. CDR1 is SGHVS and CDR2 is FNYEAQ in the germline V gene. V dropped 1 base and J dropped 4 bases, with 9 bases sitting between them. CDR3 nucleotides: TGTGCCAGCAGCTTAGACGCTATAGCAGATACGCAGTATTTT. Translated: CASSLDAIADTQYF.

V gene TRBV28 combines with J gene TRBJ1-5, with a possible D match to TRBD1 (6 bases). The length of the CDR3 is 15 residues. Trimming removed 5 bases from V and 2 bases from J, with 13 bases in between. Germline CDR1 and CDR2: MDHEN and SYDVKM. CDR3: CASSPGTIGNQPQHF. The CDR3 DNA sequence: TGTGCCAGCAGTCCCGGGACAATTGGCAATCAGCCCCAGCATTTT.

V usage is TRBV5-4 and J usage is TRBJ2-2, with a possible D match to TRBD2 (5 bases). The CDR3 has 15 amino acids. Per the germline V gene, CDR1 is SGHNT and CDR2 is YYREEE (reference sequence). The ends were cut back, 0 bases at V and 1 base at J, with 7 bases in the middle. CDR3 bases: TGTGCCAGCAGCTTGGGCGGGCTGAACACCGGGGAGCTGTTTTTT. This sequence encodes CASSLGGLNTGELFF.

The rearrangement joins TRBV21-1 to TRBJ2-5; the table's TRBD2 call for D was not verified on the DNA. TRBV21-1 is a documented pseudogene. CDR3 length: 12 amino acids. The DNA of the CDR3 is TGTGCCAGCACCAAGTATCAAGAGACCCAGTACTTC. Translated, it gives CASTKYQETQYF.

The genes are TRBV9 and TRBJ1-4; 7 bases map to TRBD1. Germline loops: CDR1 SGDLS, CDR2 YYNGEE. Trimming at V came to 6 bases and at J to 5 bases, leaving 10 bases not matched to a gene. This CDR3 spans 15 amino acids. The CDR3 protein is CASNQAGTVNEKLFF. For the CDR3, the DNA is TGTGCCAGCAACCAAGCTGGGACAGTCAATGAAAAACTGTTTTTT.

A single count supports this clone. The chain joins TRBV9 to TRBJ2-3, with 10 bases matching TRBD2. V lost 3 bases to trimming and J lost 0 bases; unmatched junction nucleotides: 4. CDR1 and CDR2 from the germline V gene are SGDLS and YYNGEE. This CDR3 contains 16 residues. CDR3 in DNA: TGTGCCAGCAGCGAGCTAGCGGGGGCCAGCACAGATACGCAGTATTTT. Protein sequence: CASSELAGASTDTQYF.

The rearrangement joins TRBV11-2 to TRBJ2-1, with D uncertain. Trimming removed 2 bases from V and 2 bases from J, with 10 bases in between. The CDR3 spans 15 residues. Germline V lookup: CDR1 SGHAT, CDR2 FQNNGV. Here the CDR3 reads CASSLNSKTYNEQFF. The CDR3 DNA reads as TGTGCCAGCAGCTTAAACAGTAAGACCTACAATGAGCAGTTCTTC.

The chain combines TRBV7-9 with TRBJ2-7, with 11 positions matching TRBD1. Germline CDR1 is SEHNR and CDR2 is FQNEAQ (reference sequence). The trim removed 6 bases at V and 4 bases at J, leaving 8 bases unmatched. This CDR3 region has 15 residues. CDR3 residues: CASSFAGTGGYEQYF. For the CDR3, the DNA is TGTGCCAGCAGTTTCGCTGGGACAGGGGGTTACGAGCAGTACTTC.

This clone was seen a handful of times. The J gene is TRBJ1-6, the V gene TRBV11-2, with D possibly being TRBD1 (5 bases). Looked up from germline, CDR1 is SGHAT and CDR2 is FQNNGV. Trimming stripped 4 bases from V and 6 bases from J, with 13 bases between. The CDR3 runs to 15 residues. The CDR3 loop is CASSSTWGLNSPLHF. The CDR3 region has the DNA TGTGCCAGCAGCTCGACGTGGGGACTTAATTCACCCCTCCACTTT.

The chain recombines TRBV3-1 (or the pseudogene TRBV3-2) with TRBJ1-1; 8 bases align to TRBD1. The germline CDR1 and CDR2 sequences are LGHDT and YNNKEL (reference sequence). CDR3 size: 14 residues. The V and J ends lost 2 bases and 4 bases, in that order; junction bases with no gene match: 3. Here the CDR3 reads CASSQPGQVTEAFF. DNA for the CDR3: TGTGCCAGCAGCCAACCGGGACAGGTCACTGAAGCTTTCTTT.

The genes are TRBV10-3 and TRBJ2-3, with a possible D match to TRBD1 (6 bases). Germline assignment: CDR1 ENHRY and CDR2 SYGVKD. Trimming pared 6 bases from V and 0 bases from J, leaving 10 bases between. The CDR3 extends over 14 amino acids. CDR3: CAIRGAFSTDTQYF. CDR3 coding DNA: TGTGCCATCAGGGGGGCCTTTAGCACAGATACGCAGTATTTT.

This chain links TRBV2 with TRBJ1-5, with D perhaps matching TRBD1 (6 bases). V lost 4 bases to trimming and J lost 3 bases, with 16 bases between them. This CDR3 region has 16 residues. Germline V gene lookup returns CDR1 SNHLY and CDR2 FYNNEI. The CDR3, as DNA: TGTGCCAGCAGTGCCTCCGGGACACCTATCAATCAGCCCCAGCATTTT. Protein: CASSASGTPINQPQHF.

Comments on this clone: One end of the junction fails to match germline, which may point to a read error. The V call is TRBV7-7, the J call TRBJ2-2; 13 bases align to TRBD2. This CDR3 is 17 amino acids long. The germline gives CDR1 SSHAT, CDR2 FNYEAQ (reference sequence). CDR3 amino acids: CASSSRLAGGNTGELFF. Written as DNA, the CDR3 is TGTGCTAGCAGCTCCAGACTAGCGGGAGGGAACACCGGGGAGCTGTTTTTT.

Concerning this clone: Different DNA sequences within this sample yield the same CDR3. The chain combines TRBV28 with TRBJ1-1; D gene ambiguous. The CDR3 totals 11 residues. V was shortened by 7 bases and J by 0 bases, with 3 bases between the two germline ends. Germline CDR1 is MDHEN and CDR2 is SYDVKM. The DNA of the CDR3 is TGTGCCAGCACCATGAACACTGAAGCTTTCTTT. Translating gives CASTMNTEAFF.

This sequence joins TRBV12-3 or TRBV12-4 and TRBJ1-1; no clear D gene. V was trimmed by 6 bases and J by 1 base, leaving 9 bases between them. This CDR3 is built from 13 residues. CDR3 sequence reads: CASSVSWNTEAFF. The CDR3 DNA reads TGTGCCAGCAGCGTATCCTGGAACACTGAAGCTTTCTTT.

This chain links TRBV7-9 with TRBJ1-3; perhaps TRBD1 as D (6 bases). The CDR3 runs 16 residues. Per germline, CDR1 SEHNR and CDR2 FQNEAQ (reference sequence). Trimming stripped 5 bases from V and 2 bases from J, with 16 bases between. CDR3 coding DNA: TGTGCCAGCAGCCAGGACGTGGCAGGGGCTGGAAACACCATATATTTT. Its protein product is CASSQDVAGAGNTIYF.

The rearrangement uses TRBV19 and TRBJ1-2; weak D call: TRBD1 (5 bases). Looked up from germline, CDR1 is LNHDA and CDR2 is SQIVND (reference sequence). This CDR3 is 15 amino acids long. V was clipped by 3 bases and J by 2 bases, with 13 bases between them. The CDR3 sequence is CASSIDRDQNYGYTF. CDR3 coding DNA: TGTGCCAGTAGTATCGACAGAGATCAAAACTATGGCTACACCTTC.